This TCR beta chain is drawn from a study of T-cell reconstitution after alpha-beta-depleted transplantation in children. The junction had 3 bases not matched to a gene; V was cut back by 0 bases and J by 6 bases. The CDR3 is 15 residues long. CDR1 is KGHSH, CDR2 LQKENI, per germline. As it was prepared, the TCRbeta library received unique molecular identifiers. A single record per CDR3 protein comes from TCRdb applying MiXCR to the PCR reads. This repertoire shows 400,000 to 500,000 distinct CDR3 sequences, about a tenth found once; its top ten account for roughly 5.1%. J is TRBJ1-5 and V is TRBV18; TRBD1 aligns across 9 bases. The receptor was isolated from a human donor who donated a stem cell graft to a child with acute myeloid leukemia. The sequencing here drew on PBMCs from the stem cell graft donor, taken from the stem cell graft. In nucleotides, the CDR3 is TGTGCCAGCTCACCACCGGGGACAGGGAGTCAGCCCCAGCATTTT. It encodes CASSPPGTGSQPQHF.